This T cell receptor (beta chain) came from a study of T-cell memory formation after mild COVID-19 (dated by TCRdb to the early 2020s). Notes on the research overall: Most TCR sequence clusters were specific to one of the two donors. The cohort was made up of two young adult volunteers, one female and one male, who were previously healthy. Longitudinal TCRalpha and TCRbeta repertoire sequencing tracked T-cell clones expanding and contracting after mild COVID-19 in a couple of donors. Study-wide conclusions, independent of this receptor: The detection of some responding clones in pre-infection memory suggests that pre-existing cross-reactive memory T cells joined the SARS-CoV-2 response. SARS-CoV-2 specificity was not confirmed for the second-wave clones peaking on day 37. Contracting CD4+ clones appeared mostly in the CM and EM memory subsets, whereas CD8+ clones were enriched in EMRA. From day 15 to 85, contracting clones showed balanced CD4/CD8 phenotypes, whereas a second wave of clones that expanded from day 15 to 37 leaned towards CD4+. Only two mild cases were covered in the study, and larger cohorts including severe cases with pre-infection samples were considered necessary.

The listed sequencing device is Illumina NovaSeq 6000. TCRalpha and TCRbeta cDNA libraries were constructed by 5'RACE with constant-segment primers, with sample barcodes and unique molecular identifiers being introduced. Trizol reagent was used to extract RNA from every sample. Library amplification was performed in two PCR steps, and a second sample barcode and Illumina TruSeq adapters were introduced in the second step. Libraries were sequenced on an Illumina NovaSeq with 2 x 150 bp paired-end reads. In the authors' own workflow: The reads were demultiplexed and collapsed into UMI-guided consensus sequences using migec v1.2.7. Using mixcr v2.1.11, UMI consensuses were aligned to TRA and TRB V and J templates and then assembled into clonotypes. Expanded or contracted clonotypes were those called significant by both edgeR and NoisET, with noise models trained on biological replicates. For edgeR calls, the thresholds were a false discovery rate-adjusted p below 0.01 and a log2 fold-change of 1. As an exploratory analysis of dynamics, max-normalized trajectories of the 1000 most abundant clonotypes were examined with PCA combined with hierarchical clustering. The CD4 or CD8 phenotype of responding clones was assigned using the separately sequenced CD4+ and CD8+ repertoires. The raw public data were reprocessed by TCRdb itself: fastp quality trimming at Q25, MiXCR clonotype calling, in-frame beta chains only. Identical CDR3 protein sequences are pooled into one entry, listed with their most common genes and DNA. TCRdb's processing, not the authors' own work, is the source of the V and J calls. The sample table shows roughly 550,000 distinct CDR3 sequences, and roughly 20% are seen once. The ten biggest clones cover around 12% of the sample.

This clonotype was recorded at least ten times. This clone's antigen is unknown. At one boundary the junction diverges from the germline segment, which might be a read error. Ficoll-Paque density gradient centrifugation was the method used to isolate PBMCs. CDR3 length: 15 amino acids, cysteine to phenylalanine. Here the CDR3 DNA is all that survives: 45 bases in frame from base 1. The germline V gene supplies CDR1 SGHRS and CDR2 YFSETQ. This receptor was identified in an adult woman who had mild COVID-19 (a few samples of this study predate the infection). The sample titles of this study are shuffled in the database, so cell type and time point are left out; the donor was told from shared clones. The sample taken for sequencing was PBMCs or a T cell subset sorted from them (not recorded which). The chain is made from TRBV5-1 and TRBJ2-1; the D region possibly corresponds to TRBD1 (5 bases align). The nucleotide sequence reads TGTGCCAGCAGCTTGGGGCAGGGTCTCTACAATGAGCAGTTCTTC. Translated, it reads CASSLGQGLYNEQFF. Here the CDR3 is joined to the reference TRBV5-1 and TRBJ2-1 genes, and the full variable domain is: KAGVTQTPRYLIKTRGQQVTLSCSPISGHRSVSWYQQTPGQGLQFLFEYFSETQRNKGNFPGRFSGRQFSNSRSEMNVSTLELGDSALYLCASSLGQGLYNEQFFGPGTRLTVL.